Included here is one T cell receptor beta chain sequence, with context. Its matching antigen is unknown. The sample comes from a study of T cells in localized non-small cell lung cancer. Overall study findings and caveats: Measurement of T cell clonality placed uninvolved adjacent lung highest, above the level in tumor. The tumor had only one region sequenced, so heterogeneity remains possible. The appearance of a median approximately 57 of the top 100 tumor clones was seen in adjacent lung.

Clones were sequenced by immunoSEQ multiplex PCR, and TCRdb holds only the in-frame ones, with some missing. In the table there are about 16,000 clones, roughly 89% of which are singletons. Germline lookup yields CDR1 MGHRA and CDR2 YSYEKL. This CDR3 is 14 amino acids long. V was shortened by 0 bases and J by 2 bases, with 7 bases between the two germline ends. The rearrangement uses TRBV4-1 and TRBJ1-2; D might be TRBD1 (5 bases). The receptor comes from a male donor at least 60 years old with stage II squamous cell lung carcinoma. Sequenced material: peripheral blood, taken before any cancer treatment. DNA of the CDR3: TGCGCCAGCAGCCAAGAGGAGGGGAACTATGGCTACACCTTC. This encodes CASSQEEGNYGYTF.